Given below is one T cell receptor (beta chain) in context. Its cognate antigen has yet to be identified. No qualities accompany the bases; no much larger clone lies one base away. The CDR3 goes from the cysteine to the phenylalanine over 16 residues. This entry keeps only the CDR3 DNA: 48 bases, framed from base 1. Taken from the germline V gene (reference sequence), the CDR1 and CDR2 loops are WNHNN and SYGVQD. V lost 0 bases and J lost 2 bases, and the count of bases not matched to a germline gene is 4. These data originate in a study of T cell responses to AZD1222 COVID-19 vaccine (dated by TCRdb to about 2021). A note on the overall study: AZD1222 recipients given second doses at about 4 weeks or at about 12 weeks were pooled, since spike-specific TCR depth and breadth were not found to differ between the two schedules. A total of 233 trial participants underwent TCR sequencing, of whom around 200 received two doses of AZD1222 and 26 received two doses of the MenACWY control vaccine. Trial participants were enrolled into age subgroups of 18-55, 56-69 and 70-plus years, which contained 148, 28 and 57 TCR-sequenced participants, respectively. General findings and caveats noted by the study authors: Spike-specific TCR breadth and depth rose significantly after two AZD1222 doses compared with day 0 and with MenACWY recipients. No day 14 peak-response samples were available, so repertoires were characterized only after the peak T cell response. Conclusions about previously exposed vaccinees are limited because only six or seven AZD1222 recipients were SARS-CoV-2 seropositive at baseline. Vaccine-associated CD4 TCRs spanned the whole spike protein, with dominant responses in regions 160-218 and 743-854. Nearly half of unique spike-specific TCRs reportedly recognized epitopes outside regions mutated in the B.1.351 and B.1.1.7 variants. The 56-69-year group was small, and its depth increase did not reach significance, likely because of low power. Most participants were white British and females outnumbered males, and the authors suggested that clonal diversity may have been underestimated.

The CDR3 regions of human TCRbeta chains were subjected to immunosequencing. For the original study's pipeline: TCRs in the repertoires were matched against a reference library of SARS-CoV-2-specific TCRs that had been generated with the MIRA antigen-specificity platform. Breadth meant the fraction of unique TCRs that were SARS-CoV-2-associated, whereas depth meant the fraction of total T cells that were SARS-CoV-2-associated. Using the MIRA data, each spike-specific TCR was mapped to the spike region that the TCR reacts to and placed in a CD4 or CD8 class. Log10-transformed breadth and depth values were compared by one-way ANOVA with Sidak's multiple comparisons tests. TCRdb holds this immuneACCESS table with in-frame rearrangements only. Some clones are missing; in checked studies, unresolved V genes explain under half, and the rest has no known cause. Clone size and V and J calls were adopted from that table, with D and trimming inferred from the DNA. Recorded for this sample are 150,000 or so clones; over 85% of them occurred a single time. The leading ten clones occupy 2% to 3% of the sample.

Per the publication, the time point label means: baseline before first vaccination. Vaccinee samples came from UK trials COV001 and COV002, including a single-blind randomized controlled phase 2/3 trial of AZD1222 (ChAdOx1 nCoV-19) in healthy adults. For TCRbeta chain sequencing, PBMC samples from trial participants were taken at day 0 and at day 28 after the second dose. The chain links TRBV10-1 with TRBJ2-7; 10 middle bases align to TRBD1. The TCR sequence derives from an adult in good health. Sequencing used peripheral blood, obtained on day 0 of AZD1222 vaccination. CDR3 region: CASSESQDRGTYEQYF. At the DNA level, the sequence is TGCGCCAGCAGTGAGTCGCAGGACAGGGGGACCTACGAGCAGTACTTC.